The 12 T cell receptor beta chains given below trace back to one sample, sequenced in a study of early T cells in non-severe SARS-CoV-2 infection. TCRdb itself ran the 5' RACE reads through MiXCR, one entry per CDR3 protein. The sample includes around 57,000 distinct CDR3 sequences, around 8% of them seen just once. The sequencing sample was made of whole blood. The receptors were gathered from an adult who was a healthcare worker with PCR-confirmed SARS-CoV-2 infection or an uninfected control (not recorded which).

J is TRBJ1-2 and V is TRBV4-1; 8 positions agree with TRBD1. V shed 0 bases, J shed 6 bases, and the junction held 6 bases outside the gene matches. Germline CDR1 reads MGHRA; CDR2 reads YSYEKL. The CDR3 runs 15 residues. In DNA form, the CDR3 reads TGCGCCAGCAGCCAAGATCAGGGGGCTAGGAATGGCTACACCTTC. Protein sequence: CASSQDQGARNGYTF.

The chain joins TRBV2 to TRBJ1-4; the D is unclear. Trimming cost V 8 bases and J 5 bases, with 9 bases left between them. The CDR3 is made up of 12 amino acids. CDR1 is SNHLY and CDR2 is FYNNEI in the germline V gene. Here the CDR3 DNA reads TGTGCCAGCCGGGTTTCGAATGAAAAACTGTTTTTT. This sequence encodes CASRVSNEKLFF.

This clonotype has a count of ten or more. The chain's CDR3 is CASSFEGFGPQHF. The CDR3 coding sequence is TGTGCCAGCAGTTTCGAGGGGTTTGGGCCCCAGCATTTT. The chain combines TRBV6-5 with TRBJ1-5; D may be TRBD1 (5 bases). CDR1 is MNHEY and CDR2 is SVGAGI in the germline V gene. This CDR3 comprises 13 residues. V dropped 4 bases and J dropped 9 bases, with 13 bases sitting between them.

This clonotype came up many times. The chain is built from TRBV5-4 and TRBJ1-2; maybe TRBD1 (6 bases). Germline CDR1 and CDR2: SGHNT and YYREEE (reference sequence). Between the trimmed V and J ends, which lost 0 bases and 3 bases, there was a span of 9 bases. The length of the CDR3 is 14 residues. The CDR3 loop is CASSLVGQDYGYTF. As DNA, the CDR3 is TGTGCCAGCAGCTTGGTGGGACAAGACTATGGCTACACCTTC.

This chain joins TRBV20-1 and TRBJ2-5; D possibly matches TRBD1 or TRBD2 (5 bases each). Germline V gene sequence: CDR1 DFQATT, CDR2 SNEGSKA (reference sequence). The germline V and J ends were trimmed by 6 bases and 7 bases, with 21 bases remaining between them. This CDR3 has 14 residues. The CDR3 loop reads CSAVSNGAVGTQYF. As DNA, the CDR3 is TGCAGTGCCGTTTCTAACGGGGCGGTTGGGACCCAGTACTTC.

This clonotype came up many times. The CDR3 DNA reads as TGTGCCAGTAGTGCCGGGACAGCCTCCTACGAGCAGTACTTC. It translates to CASSAGTASYEQYF. J is TRBJ2-7 and V is TRBV19; 7 bases fit TRBD1. This CDR3 comprises 14 residues. J was trimmed by 0 bases and V by 5 bases; bases with no gene match: 4. CDR1 and CDR2 from the germline V gene are LNHDA and SQIVND (reference sequence).

This clonotype was seen only a few times. This rearrangement joins TRBV7-6 to TRBJ1-1; TRBD1 aligns across 7 bases. The CDR3 has 13 amino acids. Per germline, CDR1 SGHVS and CDR2 FNYEAQ. V gave up 4 bases and J gave up 8 bases; unmatched junction bases: 7. The CDR3 DNA sequence: TGTGCCAGCAGCTCGGGACAGACTACAGAAGCTTTCTTT. It encodes CASSSGQTTEAFF. The whole variable domain, filled in from reference TRBV7-6 and TRBJ1-1, reads GAGVSQSPRYKVTKRGQDVALRCDPISGHVSLYWYRQALGQGPEFLTYFNYEAQQDKSGLPNDRFSAERPEGSISTLTIQRTEQRDSAMYRCASSSGQTTEAFFGQGTRLTVV.

V usage is TRBV5-1 and J usage is TRBJ1-5; no definite D call. The germline V gene encodes CDR1 SGHRS and CDR2 YFSETQ. CDR3 length: 14 amino acids. Trimming shortened V by 0 bases and J by 0 bases, and 4 bases separated the two germline ends. The CDR3 DNA reads TGCGCCAGCAGCTTGGGACCTAGCAATCAGCCCCAGCATTTT. Translating it yields CASSLGPSNQPQHF.

This clonotype was picked up a small number of times. This chain links TRBV6-1 with TRBJ2-1; 12 bases fit TRBD2. This CDR3 spans 15 amino acids. Germline values: CDR1 MNHNS, CDR2 SASEGT. V trimming: 6 bases; J trimming: 5 bases; junction bases outside the gene matches: 5. In DNA form, the CDR3 reads TGTGCCAGCAGCAGACTAGCGGGAGATAACAATGAGCAGTTCTTC. The encoded protein is CASSRLAGDNNEQFF.

This clonotype was detected a few times. The CDR3 region has the DNA TGCAGCGTTGAAGATATCTGGAGGGCGGGGAACACTGAAGCTTTCTTT. Amino acid sequence: CSVEDIWRAGNTEAFF. The chain employs TRBV29-1 and TRBJ1-1; D is uncertain. The V and J ends lost 0 bases and 1 base respectively, with 15 bases between them. The germline gives CDR1 SQVTM, CDR2 ANQGSEA. The CDR3 loop spans 16 amino acids.

The V call is TRBV5-1, the J call TRBJ2-7; D not resolved. The CDR3 runs to 17 residues. Trimming removed 4 bases at V and 1 base at J, with 21 bases between. Germline V gene lookup returns CDR1 SGHRS and CDR2 YFSETQ. The CDR3 is CASSGIRTEGVSYEQYF. CDR3 DNA sequence: TGCGCCAGCAGCGGTATTAGGACGGAAGGAGTTTCCTACGAGCAGTACTTC.

This clonotype has a count of ten or more. This chain joins TRBV24-1 and TRBJ2-3; D may be TRBD2 (5 bases). Trimming removed 8 bases from V and 4 bases from J, with 12 bases in between. In germline, CDR1 is KGHDR, CDR2 SFDVKD. The CDR3 is 13 amino acids. The CDR3: CATMRENADTQYF. The CDR3 DNA is TGTGCCACCATGAGGGAGAACGCAGATACGCAGTATTTT.